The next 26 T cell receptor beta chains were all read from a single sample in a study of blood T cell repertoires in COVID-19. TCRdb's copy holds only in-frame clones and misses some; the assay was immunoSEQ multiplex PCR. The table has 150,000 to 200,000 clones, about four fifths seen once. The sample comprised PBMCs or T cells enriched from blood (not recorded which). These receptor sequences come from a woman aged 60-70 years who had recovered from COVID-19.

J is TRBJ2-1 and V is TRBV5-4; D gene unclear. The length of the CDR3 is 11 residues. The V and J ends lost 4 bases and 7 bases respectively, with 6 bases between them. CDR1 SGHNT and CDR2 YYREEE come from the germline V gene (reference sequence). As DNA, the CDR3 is TGTGCCAGCAGCACTGCGAATGAGCAGTTCTTC. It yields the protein CASSTANEQFF.

This chain's CDR3 is CASSQDRTGRGADTQYF. The CDR3 bases are TGTGCCAGCAGCCAAGATAGGACAGGGCGGGGCGCAGATACGCAGTATTTT. This sequence joins TRBV14 and TRBJ2-3, with 8 bases lining up with TRBD1. The CDR3 contains 17 residues. V lost 0 bases, J lost 4 bases, and 9 bases stayed unmatched. CDR1 and CDR2 (germline): SGHDN, FVKESK.

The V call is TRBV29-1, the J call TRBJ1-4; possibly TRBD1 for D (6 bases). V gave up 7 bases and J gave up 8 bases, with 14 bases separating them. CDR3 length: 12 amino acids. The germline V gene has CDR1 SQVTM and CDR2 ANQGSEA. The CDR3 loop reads CSGQDSYEKLFF. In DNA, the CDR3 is TGCAGCGGACAGGACAGTTACGAAAAACTGTTTTTT. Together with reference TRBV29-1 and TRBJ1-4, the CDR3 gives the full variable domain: SAVISQKPSRDICQRGTSLTIQCQVDSQVTMMFWYRQQPGQSLTLIATANQGSEATYESGFVIDKFPISRPNLTFSTLTVSNMSPEDSSIYLCSGQDSYEKLFFGSGTQLSVL.

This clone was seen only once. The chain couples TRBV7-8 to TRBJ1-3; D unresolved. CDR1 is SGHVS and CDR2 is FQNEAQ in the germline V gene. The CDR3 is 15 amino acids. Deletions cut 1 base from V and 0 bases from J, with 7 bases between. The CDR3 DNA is TGTGCCAGCAGCTTAGGGGGAGGCTCTGGAAACACCATATATTTT. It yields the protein CASSLGGGSGNTIYF. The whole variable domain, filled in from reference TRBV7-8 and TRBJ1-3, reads GAGVSQSPRYKVAKRGQDVALRCDPISGHVSLFWYQQALGQGPEFLTYFQNEAQLDKSGLPSDRFFAERPEGSVSTLKIQRTQQEDSAVYLCASSLGGGSGNTIYFGEGSWLTVV.

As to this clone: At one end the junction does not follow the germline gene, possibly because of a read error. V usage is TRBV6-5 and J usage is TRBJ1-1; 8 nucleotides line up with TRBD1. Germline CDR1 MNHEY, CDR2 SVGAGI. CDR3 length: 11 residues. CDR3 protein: CALGQGVEAFF. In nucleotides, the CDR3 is TGCGCCTTAGGACAGGGAGTTGAAGCTTTCTTT.

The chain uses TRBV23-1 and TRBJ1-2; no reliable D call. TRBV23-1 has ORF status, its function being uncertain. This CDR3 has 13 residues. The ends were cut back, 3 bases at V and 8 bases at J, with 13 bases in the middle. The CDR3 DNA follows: TGCGCCAGCAGTCAGTCTGTTACCCGGGGCTACACCTTC. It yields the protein CASSQSVTRGYTF.

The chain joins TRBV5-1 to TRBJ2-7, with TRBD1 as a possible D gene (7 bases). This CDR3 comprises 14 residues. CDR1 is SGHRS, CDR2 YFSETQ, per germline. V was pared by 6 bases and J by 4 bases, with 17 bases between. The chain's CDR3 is CASKKEGALYEQYF. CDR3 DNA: TGCGCCAGCAAGAAGGAGGGGGCGCTTTACGAGCAGTACTTC. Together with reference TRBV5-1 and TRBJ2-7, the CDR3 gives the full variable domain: KAGVTQTPRYLIKTRGQQVTLSCSPISGHRSVSWYQQTPGQGLQFLFEYFSETQRNKGNFPGRFSGRQFSNSRSEMNVSTLELGDSALYLCASKKEGALYEQYFGPGTRLTVT.

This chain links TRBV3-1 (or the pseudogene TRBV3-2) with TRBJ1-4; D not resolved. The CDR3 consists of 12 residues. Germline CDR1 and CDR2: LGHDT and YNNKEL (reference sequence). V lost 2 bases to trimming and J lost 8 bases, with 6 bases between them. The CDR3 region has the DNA TGTGCCAGCAGCCAAACCGGGGAAAAACTGTTTTTT. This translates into CASSQTGEKLFF.

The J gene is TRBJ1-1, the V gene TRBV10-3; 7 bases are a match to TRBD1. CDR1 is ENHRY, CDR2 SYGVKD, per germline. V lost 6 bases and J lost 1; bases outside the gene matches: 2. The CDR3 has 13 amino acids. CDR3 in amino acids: CAISGTENTEAFF. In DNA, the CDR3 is TGTGCCATCAGCGGGACAGAGAACACTGAAGCTTTCTTT.

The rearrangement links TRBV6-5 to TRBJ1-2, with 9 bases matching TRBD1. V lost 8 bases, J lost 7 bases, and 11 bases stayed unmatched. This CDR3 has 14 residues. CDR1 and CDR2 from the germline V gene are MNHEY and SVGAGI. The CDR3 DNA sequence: TGTGCCAGCGATGGGGGGACAGGGTTTGGTGGCTACACCTTC. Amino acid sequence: CASDGGTGFGGYTF.

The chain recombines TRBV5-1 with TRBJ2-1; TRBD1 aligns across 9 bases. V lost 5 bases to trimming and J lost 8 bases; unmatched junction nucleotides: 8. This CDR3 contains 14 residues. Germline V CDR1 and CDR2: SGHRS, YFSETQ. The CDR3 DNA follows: TGCGCCAGCAGTTCGGGACAGGGTTTGGATGAGCAGTTCTTC. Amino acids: CASSSGQGLDEQFF.

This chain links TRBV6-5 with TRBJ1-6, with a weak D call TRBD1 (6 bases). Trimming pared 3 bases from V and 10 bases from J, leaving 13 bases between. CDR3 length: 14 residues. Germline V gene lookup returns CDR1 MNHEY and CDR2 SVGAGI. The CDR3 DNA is TGTGCCAGCAGTTATACAGGGCTGGTGTCACCCCTCCACTTT. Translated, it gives CASSYTGLVSPLHF.

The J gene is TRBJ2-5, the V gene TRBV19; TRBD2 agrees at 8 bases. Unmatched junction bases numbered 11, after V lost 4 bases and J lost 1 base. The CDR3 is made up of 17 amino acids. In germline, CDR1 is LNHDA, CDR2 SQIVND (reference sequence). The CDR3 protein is CASSKNSGGKLQETQYF. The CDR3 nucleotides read TGTGCCAGTAGTAAAAATTCGGGGGGGAAGCTCCAAGAGACCCAGTACTTC.

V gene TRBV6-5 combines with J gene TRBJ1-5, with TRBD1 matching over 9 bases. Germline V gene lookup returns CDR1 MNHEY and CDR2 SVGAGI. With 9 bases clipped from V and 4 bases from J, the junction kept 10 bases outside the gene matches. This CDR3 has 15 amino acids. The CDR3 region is CASRSQGAGNQPQHF. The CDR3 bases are TGTGCCAGTCGATCACAGGGGGCTGGAAATCAGCCCCAGCATTTT.

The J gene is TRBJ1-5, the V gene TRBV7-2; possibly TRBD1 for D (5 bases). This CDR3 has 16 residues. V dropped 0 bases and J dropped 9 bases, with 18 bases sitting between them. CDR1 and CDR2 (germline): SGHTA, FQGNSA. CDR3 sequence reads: CASSLAGGLQVGPQHF. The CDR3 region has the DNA TGTGCCAGCAGCTTAGCGGGGGGATTACAGGTAGGGCCCCAGCATTTT.

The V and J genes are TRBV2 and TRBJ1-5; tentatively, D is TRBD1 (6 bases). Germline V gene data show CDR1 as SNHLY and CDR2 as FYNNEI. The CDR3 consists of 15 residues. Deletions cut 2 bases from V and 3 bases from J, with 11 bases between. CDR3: CASSEQGKANQPQHF. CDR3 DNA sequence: TGTGCCAGCAGTGAACAGGGGAAGGCCAATCAGCCCCAGCATTTT.

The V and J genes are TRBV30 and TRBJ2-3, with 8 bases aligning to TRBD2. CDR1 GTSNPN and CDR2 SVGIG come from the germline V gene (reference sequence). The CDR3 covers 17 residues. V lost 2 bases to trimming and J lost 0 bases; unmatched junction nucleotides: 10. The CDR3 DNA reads TGTGCCTGGAGTACAGGTATAACTAGCGGAAGCACAGATACGCAGTATTTT. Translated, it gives CAWSTGITSGSTDTQYF.

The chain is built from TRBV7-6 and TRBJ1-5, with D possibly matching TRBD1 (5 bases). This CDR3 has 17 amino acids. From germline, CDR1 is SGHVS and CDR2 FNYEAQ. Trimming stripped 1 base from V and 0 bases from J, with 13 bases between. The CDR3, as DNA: TGTGCCAGCAGCTTAGGACCAGGGCCGTATAGCAATCAGCCCCAGCATTTT. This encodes CASSLGPGPYSNQPQHF. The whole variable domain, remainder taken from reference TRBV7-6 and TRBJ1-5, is GAGVSQSPRYKVTKRGQDVALRCDPISGHVSLYWYRQALGQGPEFLTYFNYEAQQDKSGLPNDRFSAERPEGSISTLTIQRTEQRDSAMYRCASSLGPGPYSNQPQHFGDGTRLSIL.

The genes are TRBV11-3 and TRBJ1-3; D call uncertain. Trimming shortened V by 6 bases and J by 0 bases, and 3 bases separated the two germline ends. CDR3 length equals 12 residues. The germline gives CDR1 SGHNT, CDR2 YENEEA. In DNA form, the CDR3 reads TGTGCCAGCAGTCGCTCTGGAAACACCATATATTTT. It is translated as CASSRSGNTIYF.

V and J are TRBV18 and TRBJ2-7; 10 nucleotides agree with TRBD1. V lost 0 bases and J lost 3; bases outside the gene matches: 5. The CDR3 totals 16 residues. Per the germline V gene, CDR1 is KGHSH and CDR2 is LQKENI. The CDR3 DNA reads TGTGCCAGCTCACCACCGCTCGGGACAGGGGACTACGAGCAGTACTTC. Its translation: CASSPPLGTGDYEQYF.

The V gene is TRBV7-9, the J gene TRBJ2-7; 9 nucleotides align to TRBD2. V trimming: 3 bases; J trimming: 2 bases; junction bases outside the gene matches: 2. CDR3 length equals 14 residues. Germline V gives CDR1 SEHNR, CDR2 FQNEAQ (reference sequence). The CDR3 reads CASSFGGGAYEQYF. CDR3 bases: TGTGCCAGCAGCTTCGGCGGGGGGGCCTACGAGCAGTACTTC.

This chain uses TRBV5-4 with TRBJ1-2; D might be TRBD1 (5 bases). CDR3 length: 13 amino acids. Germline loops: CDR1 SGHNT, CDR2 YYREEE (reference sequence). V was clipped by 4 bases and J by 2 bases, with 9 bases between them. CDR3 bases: TGTGCCAGCAGCCGGGGGGGGAACTATGGCTACACCTTC. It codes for CASSRGGNYGYTF.

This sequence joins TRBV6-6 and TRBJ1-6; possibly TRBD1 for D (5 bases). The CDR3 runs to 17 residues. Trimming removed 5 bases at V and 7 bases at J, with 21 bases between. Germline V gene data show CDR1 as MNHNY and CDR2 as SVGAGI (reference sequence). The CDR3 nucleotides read TGTGCCAGCAGTCCCCCGGGCGGGGGGGAGGGCAATTCACCCCTCCACTTT. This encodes CASSPPGGGEGNSPLHF.

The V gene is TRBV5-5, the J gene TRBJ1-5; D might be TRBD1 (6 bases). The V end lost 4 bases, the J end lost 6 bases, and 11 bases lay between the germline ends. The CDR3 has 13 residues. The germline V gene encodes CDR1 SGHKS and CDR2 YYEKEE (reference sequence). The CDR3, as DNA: TGTGCCAGCAGCACAGGGTTCGGTCAGCCCCAGCATTTT. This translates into CASSTGFGQPQHF.

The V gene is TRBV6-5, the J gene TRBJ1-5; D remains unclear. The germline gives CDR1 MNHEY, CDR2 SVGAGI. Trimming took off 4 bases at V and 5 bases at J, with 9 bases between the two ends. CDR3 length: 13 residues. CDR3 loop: CASSLGGDQPQHF. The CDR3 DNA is TGTGCCAGCAGTTTGGGAGGTGATCAGCCCCAGCATTTT.

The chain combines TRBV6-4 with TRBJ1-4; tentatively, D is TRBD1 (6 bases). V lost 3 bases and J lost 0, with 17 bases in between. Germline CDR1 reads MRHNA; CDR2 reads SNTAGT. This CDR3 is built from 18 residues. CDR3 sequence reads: CASSEAFPGVATNEKLFF. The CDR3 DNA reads TGTGCCAGCAGTGAAGCCTTCCCAGGGGTAGCAACTAATGAAAAACTGTTTTTT.